The sample holds many counts of the clone carrying this TCR beta chain. Its antigen is undetermined. MiXCR was run by TCRdb on the 5' RACE reads, yielding one entry per CDR3 protein. The sample comprises about 30,000 distinct CDR3 sequences, about 7.6% of which are singletons, and approximately 25% rests with the top ten. The data belong to a study of spatial heterogeneity in lung cancer. Study in general: Sequences of the beta chain were consistently detected in greater numbers than alpha-chain sequences. Whole-study findings and limits: Counts of expanded intratumoral alpha and beta TCRs tracked tumor mutation counts.

Time point described: sample taken at primary tumor resection. Without sorting, whole RNA was sequenced from tumor, nontumor lung or frozen PBMC. The CDR3 runs to 13 residues. Germline V gives CDR1 MNHEY, CDR2 SVGEGT. V was pared by 10 bases and J by 12 bases, with 19 bases between. The clonotype was recovered from a male donor with early-stage non-small cell lung cancer. The gene calls are TRBV6-2 or TRBV6-3 and TRBJ2-6; D tentatively reads TRBD1 or TRBD2 (6 bases each). Source: lung tumor tissue, taken at surgery. The CDR3 spells CATKRGAAIVLTF. In DNA form, the CDR3 reads TGTGCCACCAAGAGGGGGGCCGCTATCGTCCTGACTTTC.